This is a list of T cell receptor beta chains from one sample in a study of OX40 agonist ivuxolimab in advanced cancers. Repertoires were generated with immunoSEQ multiplex PCR, while TCRdb's copy carries only in-frame clones and drops some. The sample lists about 70,000 clones; 85% were seen once. The sample was CD4+ or CD8+ T cells sorted from blood, taken in a trial of the OX40 agonist ivuxolimab. These receptors were obtained from an adult with an advanced solid tumor such as melanoma, head and neck, liver or kidney cancer. The CDR3 runs from the conserved cysteine through the conserved F or W. A D gene is named only where the DNA matches it firmly. The listing skips clone size in some rows; elsewhere it reads once, few, many or a size class.

J gene: TRBJ1-6; clone size: .; D gene: .; V gene: TRBV5-1; CDR3 protein: CASSFSGTENSPLHF; CDR3 DNA: TGCGCCAGCAGCTTTTCAGGGACCGAAAATTCACCCCTCCACTTT
J gene: TRBJ2-7; clone size: .; D gene: .; V gene: TRBV13; CDR3 protein: CASSPGLQRYEQYF; CDR3 DNA: TGTGCCAGCAGCCCGGGACTTCAGCGATACGAGCAGTACTTC
J gene: TRBJ1-5; clone size: .; D gene: .; V gene: TRBV18; CDR3 protein: CASSPPIGRGIGQPQHF; CDR3 DNA: TGTGCCAGCTCACCACCGATAGGTAGGGGGATCGGCCAGCCCCAGCATTTT
J gene: TRBJ2-3; clone size: .; D gene: TRBD2; V gene: TRBV4-1; CDR3 protein: CASSQGLAGYTDTQYF; CDR3 DNA: TGCGCCAGCAGCCAAGGTCTAGCGGGGTATACAGATACGCAGTATTTT
J gene: TRBJ1-2; clone size: .; D gene: .; V gene: TRBV6-5; CDR3 protein: CASSPPGVYGYTF; CDR3 DNA: TGTGCCAGCAGTCCTCCAGGAGTATATGGCTACACCTTC
J gene: TRBJ2-5; clone size: .; D gene: .; V gene: TRBV7-9; CDR3 protein: CASTRRVELRGTQYF; CDR3 DNA: TGTGCCAGCACGCGACGGGTCGAGCTAAGAGGGACCCAGTACTTC
J gene: TRBJ1-1; clone size: .; D gene: .; V gene: TRBV11-2; CDR3 protein: CASSPVNEAFF; CDR3 DNA: TGTGCCAGCAGCCCCGTTAATGAAGCTTTCTTT
J gene: TRBJ2-7; clone size: .; D gene: TRBD2; V gene: TRBV5-1; CDR3 protein: CASSLDSSGSYEQYF; CDR3 DNA: TGCGCCAGCAGCTTGGATTCTAGCGGCTCCTACGAGCAGTACTTC
J gene: TRBJ1-1; clone size: .; D gene: .; V gene: TRBV27; CDR3 protein: CASSMTGTGMNTEAFF; CDR3 DNA: TGTGCCAGCAGTATGACGGGGACCGGAATGAACACTGAAGCTTTCTTT
J gene: TRBJ1-2; clone size: .; D gene: TRBD1; V gene: TRBV2; CDR3 protein: CASSDRQGRLDGYTF; CDR3 DNA: TGTGCCAGCAGTGACAGACAGGGTAGGTTGGATGGCTACACCTTC
J gene: TRBJ1-2; clone size: .; D gene: .; V gene: TRBV14; CDR3 protein: CASSLLGGTAYGYTF; CDR3 DNA: TGTGCCAGCAGCCTGTTGGGAGGGACGGCATATGGCTACACCTTC
J gene: TRBJ2-2; clone size: once; D gene: TRBD1; V gene: TRBV7-9; CDR3 protein: CASRPGQGSTGELFF; CDR3 DNA: TGTGCCAGCAGACCCGGACAGGGGAGCACCGGGGAGCTGTTTTTT
J gene: TRBJ2-2; clone size: .; D gene: .; V gene: TRBV18; CDR3 protein: CASSPRDSAGELFF; CDR3 DNA: TGTGCCAGCTCACCCCGGGACTCCGCCGGGGAGCTGTTTTTT
J gene: TRBJ2-1; clone size: .; D gene: TRBD1; V gene: TRBV11-1; CDR3 protein: CASSSTGQGSHEQFF; CDR3 DNA: TGTGCCAGCAGCTCCACGGGACAGGGGTCCCATGAGCAGTTCTTC
J gene: TRBJ1-4; clone size: .; D gene: TRBD1; V gene: TRBV15; CDR3 protein: CATSREGTENEKLFF; CDR3 DNA: TGTGCCACCAGCAGAGAGGGGACAGAGAATGAAAAACTGTTTTTT
J gene: TRBJ1-2; clone size: few; D gene: .; V gene: TRBV7-9; CDR3 protein: CASSLAGTPGYTF; CDR3 DNA: TGTGCCAGCAGCTTAGCAGGGACCCCTGGCTACACCTTC
J gene: TRBJ2-3; clone size: .; D gene: .; V gene: TRBV28; CDR3 protein: CAGVGSTGTQYF; CDR3 DNA: TGTGCCGGGGTGGGCTCCACAGGTACGCAGTATTTT
J gene: TRBJ2-7; clone size: once; D gene: .; V gene: TRBV6-6; CDR3 protein: CASSYSNTYEQYF; CDR3 DNA: TGTGCCAGCAGTTACTCAAATACCTACGAGCAGTACTTC
J gene: TRBJ2-7; clone size: .; D gene: .; V gene: TRBV6-1; CDR3 protein: CASRTVSEQYF; CDR3 DNA: TGTGCCAGCCGGACGGTGTCCGAGCAGTACTTC
J gene: TRBJ1-2; clone size: .; D gene: .; V gene: TRBV7-3; CDR3 protein: CASSPDGFYGYTF; CDR3 DNA: TGTGCCAGCAGTCCCGACGGGTTCTATGGCTACACCTTC
J gene: TRBJ1-1; clone size: .; D gene: .; V gene: TRBV19; CDR3 protein: CASSIRGPNTEAFF; CDR3 DNA: TGTGCCAGTAGTATCAGAGGACCGAACACTGAAGCTTTCTTT
J gene: TRBJ1-1; clone size: once; D gene: TRBD1; V gene: TRBV10-2; CDR3 protein: CASSGQGAEAFF; CDR3 DNA: TGCGCCAGCAGTGGACAGGGGGCTGAAGCTTTCTTT
J gene: TRBJ2-6; clone size: once; D gene: TRBD2; V gene: TRBV2; CDR3 protein: CASSRGGTSGANVLTF; CDR3 DNA: TGTGCCAGCAGTCGGGGAGGGACCTCTGGGGCCAACGTCCTGACTTTC
J gene: TRBJ2-5; clone size: .; D gene: TRBD1; V gene: TRBV7-2; CDR3 protein: CASSPPGQGALGQYF; CDR3 DNA: TGTGCCAGCAGCCCACCGGGACAGGGGGCGCTCGGGCAGTACTTC
J gene: TRBJ1-2; clone size: .; D gene: .; V gene: TRBV18; CDR3 protein: CASSPDRNYGYTF; CDR3 DNA: TGTGCCAGCTCACCGGACCGCAACTATGGCTACACCTTC
J gene: TRBJ2-3; clone size: .; D gene: TRBD2; V gene: TRBV5-4; CDR3 protein: CASSLGLAGDGTDTQYF; CDR3 DNA: TGTGCCAGCAGCCTGGGACTAGCGGGAGATGGCACAGATACGCAGTATTTT
J gene: TRBJ2-2; clone size: few; D gene: .; V gene: TRBV5-1; CDR3 protein: CASSEDSLGAGELFF; CDR3 DNA: TGCGCCAGCAGCGAGGATTCCCTGGGGGCCGGGGAGCTGTTTTTT
J gene: TRBJ1-1; clone size: .; D gene: TRBD1; V gene: TRBV19; CDR3 protein: CASSPRDSGVGVNTEAFF; CDR3 DNA: TGTGCCAGTAGTCCTAGGGACAGCGGAGTAGGGGTGAACACTGAAGCTTTCTTT
J gene: TRBJ2-7; clone size: .; D gene: TRBD1; V gene: TRBV5-4; CDR3 protein: CASSADRGVYEQYF; CDR3 DNA: TGTGCCAGCAGCGCGGACAGGGGTGTCTACGAGCAGTACTTC
J gene: TRBJ2-5; clone size: once; D gene: TRBD2; V gene: TRBV29-1; CDR3 protein: CSAGGGPTQYF; CDR3 DNA: TGCAGCGCCGGGGGGGGTCCGACCCAGTACTTC
J gene: TRBJ2-7; clone size: .; D gene: .; V gene: TRBV20-1; CDR3 protein: CSARAGNEQYF; CDR3 DNA: TGCAGTGCTAGAGCAGGGAACGAGCAGTACTTC
J gene: TRBJ2-7; clone size: .; D gene: TRBD2; V gene: TRBV19; CDR3 protein: CASHGLADSYEQYF; CDR3 DNA: TGTGCCAGCCACGGACTAGCGGACTCCTACGAGCAGTACTTC
J gene: TRBJ1-2; clone size: .; D gene: .; V gene: TRBV7-9; CDR3 protein: CASSLGGDGGGPTF; CDR3 DNA: TGTGCCAGCAGCTTAGGCGGAGACGGAGGAGGCCCCACCTTC